Listed here are 26 T cell receptor beta chains from one sample, sequenced in a study of cytomegalovirus exposure and HLA in healthy donors. Both 60 Vbeta primers and 13 Jbeta primers went into the PCR. Libraries were prepared by immunoSEQ multiplex PCR; TCRdb keeps only in-frame clonotypes and omits some of them. Among 100,000 to 150,000 clones listed, about 80% were seen once. Sequencing used PBMCs. The receptors shown here come from a man in his thirties or forties in good health and CMV-seropositive.

CDR3 in amino acids: CASSLGTGGGETQYF. The CDR3 nucleotides read TGTGCCAGCAGCCTAGGAACAGGGGGAGGAGAGACCCAGTACTTC. V usage is TRBV14 and J usage is TRBJ2-5, with 8 bases matching TRBD1. The germline V gene has CDR1 SGHDN and CDR2 FVKESK. J lost 4 bases, V lost 4 bases, and 8 bases had no gene match. This CDR3 spans 15 amino acids. The full variable domain, rest sourced from reference TRBV14 and TRBJ2-5, is EAGVTQFPSHSVIEKGQTVTLRCDPISGHDNLYWYRRVMGKEIKFLLHFVKESKQDESGMPNNRFLAERTGGTYSTLKVQPAELEDSGVYFCASSLGTGGGETQYFGPGTRLLVL.

The sample holds one count of this clone. The chain has TRBV5-5 and TRBJ2-5; D is unresolved. Germline V CDR1 and CDR2: SGHKS, YYEKEE (reference sequence). V was pared by 0 bases and J by 1 base, with 7 bases between. The CDR3 covers 14 residues. In DNA, the CDR3 is TGTGCCAGCAGCTTGGCCGACTTCCAAGAGACCCAGTACTTC. It yields the protein CASSLADFQETQYF. The full variable domain, with the rest looked up from reference TRBV5-5 and TRBJ2-5, is DAGVTQSPTHLIKTRGQQVTLRCSPISGHKSVSWYQQVLGQGPQFIFQYYEKEERGRGNFPDRFSARQFPNYSSELNVNALLLGDSALYLCASSLADFQETQYFGPGTRLLVL.

The chain employs TRBV27 and TRBJ2-7; tentative D call: TRBD1 (6 bases). Germline V gene data show CDR1 as MNHEY and CDR2 as SMNVEV (reference sequence). V was cut by 5 bases and J by 3 bases, with 11 bases left in between. CDR3 length: 13 amino acids. The CDR3 loop reads CASSMDSRYEQYF. CDR3 DNA sequence: TGTGCCAGCAGTATGGACAGCCGCTACGAGCAGTACTTC.

The chain couples TRBV2 to TRBJ2-3; D is perhaps TRBD1 (5 bases). V was clipped by 3 bases and J by 2 bases, with 12 bases between them. CDR3 size: 15 residues. The V gene's germline CDR1 is SNHLY and CDR2 FYNNEI. The CDR3 DNA follows: TGTGCCAGCAGTGATGGCGACAGCTACACAGATACGCAGTATTTT. Encoded protein: CASSDGDSYTDTQYF.

This chain joins TRBV10-2 and TRBJ2-7, with D maybe TRBD2 (5 bases). The CDR3 extends over 14 amino acids. The germline V gene has CDR1 WSHSY and CDR2 SAAADI. V was trimmed by 2 bases and J by 1 base, leaving 9 bases between them. DNA for the CDR3: TGCGCCAGCAGTGAGCCGGGAATATCCTACGAGCAGTACTTC. Protein: CASSEPGISYEQYF.

The chain employs TRBV4-1 and TRBJ2-7; the match to TRBD2 covers 7 bases. The germline V gene encodes CDR1 MGHRA and CDR2 YSYEKL. This CDR3 is 19 amino acids long. Trimming at V came to 1 base and at J to 0 bases, leaving 15 bases not matched to a gene. CDR3 in amino acids: CASSQGPRLGGKVSYEQYF. The CDR3 coding sequence is TGCGCCAGCAGCCAAGGACCCCGGTTGGGGGGGAAAGTCTCCTACGAGCAGTACTTC.

The chain has TRBV7-9 and TRBJ1-6, with 7 bases identical to TRBD1. Germline V gene sequence: CDR1 SEHNR, CDR2 FQNEAQ (reference sequence). The ends lost 5 bases at V and 10 bases at J; junction bases unmatched: 8. The CDR3 extends over 14 amino acids. This CDR3 is CASSRETGLSPLHF. DNA of the CDR3: TGTGCCAGCAGCCGAGAGACAGGGCTGTCACCCCTCCACTTT.

This clone was observed a single time. Other DNA variants within this sample encode the same CDR3. The chain uses TRBV18 and TRBJ2-1, with TRBD2 matching over 11 bases. Looked up from germline, CDR1 is KGHSH and CDR2 is LQKENI. The CDR3 extends over 15 amino acids. With 3 bases clipped from V and 3 bases from J, the junction kept 1 base outside the gene matches. In DNA, the CDR3 is TGTGCCAGCTCACCCGGGACTAGCGGCTACAATGAGCAGTTCTTC. This translates into CASSPGTSGYNEQFF.

The chain employs TRBV11-1 and TRBJ2-5; D may be TRBD2 (6 bases). CDR3 length: 12 residues. Trimming left V 5 bases short and J 5 bases short, with 9 bases between. Germline V gene data show CDR1 as SGHAT and CDR2 as FQDESV (reference sequence). The CDR3 DNA sequence: TGTGCCAGCAGCCAGGAGGGGGAGACCCAGTACTTC. Amino acids: CASSQEGETQYF. The entire variable domain, with the rest obtained from reference TRBV11-1 and TRBJ2-5, is as follows: EAEVAQSPRYKITEKSQAVAFWCDPISGHATLYWYRQILGQGPELLVQFQDESVVDDSQLPKDRFSAERLKGVDSTLKIQPAELGDSAMYLCASSQEGETQYFGPGTRLLVL.

This clone was counted a single time. The chain uses TRBV7-8 and TRBJ1-4, with 8 positions matching TRBD1. Losses at the gene ends were 5 bases for V and 5 bases for J; bases not matched to a gene: 13. The CDR3 length is 17 residues. Germline-derived CDR1 and CDR2 are SGHVS and FQNEAQ. CDR3 loop: CASSTSRKTGANEKLFF. As DNA, the CDR3 is TGTGCCAGCAGCACATCAAGAAAGACAGGGGCAAATGAAAAACTGTTTTTT.

Only one count was recorded for this clone. The rearrangement uses TRBV6-6 and TRBJ1-6; D might be TRBD1 (5 bases). The germline gives CDR1 MNHNY, CDR2 SVGAGI (reference sequence). V lost 0 bases and J 7 bases, leaving 10 bases between the germline ends. The CDR3 sequence is 15 residues long. This CDR3 is CASSYSSGLNSPLHF. CDR3 nucleotides: TGTGCCAGCAGTTACTCATCAGGGTTAAATTCACCCCTCCACTTT.

The chain recombines TRBV27 with TRBJ1-1; 7 nucleotides align to TRBD1. The CDR3 has 17 residues. Germline V gives CDR1 MNHEY, CDR2 SMNVEV (reference sequence). V was clipped by 6 bases and J by 6 bases; unmatched bases: 19. The CDR3 DNA reads as TGTGCCAGCAGCAGGGGGGCCGTTAATCTTCGGAGGCCTGAAGCTTTCTTT. This sequence encodes CASSRGAVNLRRPEAFF.

This chain links TRBV5-6 with TRBJ2-3, with D perhaps matching TRBD1 (6 bases). The CDR3 length is 15 residues. Trimming pared 4 bases from V and 6 bases from J, leaving 18 bases between. Germline V gene lookup returns CDR1 SGHDT and CDR2 YYEEEE. In DNA form, the CDR3 reads TGTGCCAGCAGCCGCCTCGGACAGACATTCGATACGCAGTATTTT. This codes for CASSRLGQTFDTQYF. The full variable domain, with the rest looked up from reference TRBV5-6 and TRBJ2-3, is DAGVTQSPTHLIKTRGQQVTLRCSPKSGHDTVSWYQQALGQGPQFIFQYYEEEERQRGNFPDRFSGHQFPNYSSELNVNALLLGDSALYLCASSRLGQTFDTQYFGPGTRLTVL.

This chain uses TRBV7-6 with TRBJ2-1; 9 bases align to TRBD1. In germline, CDR1 is SGHVS, CDR2 FNYEAQ. The CDR3 loop spans 16 amino acids. V was clipped by 5 bases and J by 7 bases; unmatched bases: 12. In nucleotides, the CDR3 is TGTGCCAGCAGCACCTGGGGGGACAGGGTTCGTAATGAGCAGTTCTTC. This translates into CASSTWGDRVRNEQFF.

V gene TRBV1 combines with J gene TRBJ1-6. TRBV1 is noted as a pseudogene. The CDR3 runs to 12 residues. Here the CDR3 DNA reads TGCACCAGTGCAGGGCGGGGTTCACCCCTCCACTTT. Encoded protein: CTSAGRGSPLHF.

V is TRBV4-1 and J is TRBJ1-6, with D perhaps matching TRBD1 (6 bases). The germline CDR1 and CDR2 sequences are MGHRA and YSYEKL. V was clipped by 2 bases and J by 8 bases, with 16 bases between them. This CDR3 has 16 amino acids. The CDR3 here is CASSQPKQGLDSPLHF. Here the CDR3 DNA reads TGCGCCAGCAGCCAACCCAAACAGGGTTTGGATTCACCCCTCCACTTT.

As DNA, the CDR3 is TGTGCCAGCAGATCCCCAGGGGACTCCTACAATGAGCAGTTCTTC. This codes for CASRSPGDSYNEQFF. The V and J genes are TRBV27 and TRBJ2-1, with a tentative D call TRBD1 (6 bases). This CDR3 comprises 15 residues. Looked up from germline, CDR1 is MNHEY and CDR2 is SMNVEV (reference sequence). V lost 6 bases, J lost 0 bases, and 12 bases lay in between.

The genes are TRBV5-1 and TRBJ2-7; tentative D call: TRBD1 (5 bases). V was shortened by 0 bases and J by 3 bases, with 19 bases between the two germline ends. The germline V gene has CDR1 SGHRS and CDR2 YFSETQ. CDR3 length: 17 amino acids. CDR3 sequence (DNA): TGCGCCAGCAGCTTGGACCTTGGTAGGTCAGGGCTCTACGAGCAGTACTTC. Its translation: CASSLDLGRSGLYEQYF. Combining the CDR3 with reference TRBV5-1 and TRBJ2-7 gives the whole variable domain KAGVTQTPRYLIKTRGQQVTLSCSPISGHRSVSWYQQTPGQGLQFLFEYFSETQRNKGNFPGRFSGRQFSNSRSEMNVSTLELGDSALYLCASSLDLGRSGLYEQYFGPGTRLTVT.

The chain employs TRBV4-1 and TRBJ2-7, with D unresolved. Trimming cost V 0 bases and J 2 bases, with 11 bases left between them. The germline V gene has CDR1 MGHRA and CDR2 YSYEKL. This CDR3 comprises 15 residues. CDR3 DNA: TGCGCCAGCAGCCAAGAAGCAAGATCCCCCTACGAGCAGTACTTC. Protein: CASSQEARSPYEQYF.

In DNA, the CDR3 is TGTGCCAGCAGCTTACGTCACGGTACTTCACCCCTCCACTTT. The encoded protein is CASSLRHGTSPLHF. This chain joins TRBV7-8 and TRBJ1-6, with D unclear. The CDR3 extends over 14 amino acids. Per the germline V gene, CDR1 is SGHVS and CDR2 is FQNEAQ. Trimming pared 2 bases from V and 9 bases from J, leaving 11 bases between.

CDR3: CASNLQGDNSPLHF. The CDR3 DNA is TGTGCCAGCAATTTACAGGGGGACAATTCACCCCTCCACTTT. The chain employs TRBV2 and TRBJ1-6; 8 positions match TRBD1. The CDR3 is 14 residues long. V gave up 7 bases and J gave up 7 bases; unmatched junction bases: 6. Germline CDR1 is SNHLY and CDR2 is FYNNEI. The full variable domain, its missing parts supplied by reference TRBV2 and TRBJ1-6, is EPEVTQTPSHQVTQMGQEVILRCVPISNHLYFYWYRQILGQKVEFLVSFYNNEISEKSEIFDDQFSVERPDGSNFTLKIRSTKLEDSAMYFCASNLQGDNSPLHFGNGTRLTVT.

V is TRBV6-1 and J is TRBJ1-2; 7 bases line up with TRBD1. The germline gives CDR1 MNHNS, CDR2 SASEGT. This CDR3 comprises 13 residues. V gave up 6 bases and J gave up 2 bases; unmatched junction bases: 3. The CDR3 sequence: CASSQQGNYGYTF. The CDR3 nucleotides are TGTGCCAGCAGCCAACAGGGGAACTATGGCTACACCTTC.

The chain carries TRBV19 and TRBJ1-6; 11 bases map to TRBD1. Losses at the gene ends were 4 bases for V and 3 bases for J; bases not matched to a gene: 2. Germline V gene sequence: CDR1 LNHDA, CDR2 SQIVND (reference sequence). The CDR3 spans 16 residues. CDR3 sequence (DNA): TGTGCCAGTAGTAAAGGGACAGGGGGCTATAATTCACCCCTCCACTTT. Its translation is CASSKGTGGYNSPLHF.

This clone was detected once. The chain employs TRBV2 and TRBJ2-2; TRBD2 matches at 8 bases. Germline-derived CDR1 and CDR2 are SNHLY and FYNNEI. After removal of 6 bases from V and 4 bases from J, the junction contained 4 bases not matched to a gene. The CDR3 spans 14 residues. The CDR3 here is CASSRGGPTGELFF. The CDR3 DNA follows: TGTGCCAGCAGCCGCGGGGGGCCCACCGGGGAGCTGTTTTTT.

The rearrangement joins TRBV28 to TRBJ1-5, with D maybe TRBD1 (6 bases). The germline CDR1 and CDR2 sequences are MDHEN and SYDVKM. This CDR3 is built from 14 residues. V was trimmed by 3 bases and J by 5 bases, leaving 11 bases between them. CDR3 coding DNA: TGTGCCAGCAGTTTCCCGGACAGATATCAGCCCCAGCATTTT. It specifies CASSFPDRYQPQHF.

This sequence joins TRBV30 and TRBJ2-7; no definite D call. Per the germline V gene, CDR1 is GTSNPN and CDR2 is SVGIG (reference sequence). The CDR3 loop spans 12 amino acids. Trimming removed 0 bases at V and 6 bases at J, with 9 bases between. CDR3 residues: CAWSVDLSEQYF. Here the CDR3 DNA reads TGTGCCTGGAGTGTTGACTTGTCCGAGCAGTACTTC.